This T cell receptor beta chain was obtained from a study of cytomegalovirus exposure and HLA in healthy donors. The CDR3 runs to 16 residues. CDR1 is SGHRS, CDR2 YFSETQ, per germline. V lost 0 bases and J lost 0; bases outside the gene matches: 2. The PCR contained 60 Vbeta and 13 Jbeta primers. TCRdb's table, derived via immunoSEQ multiplex PCR, lists solely in-frame clones and lacks some. The sample has fewer than 250,000 clones; almost 80% are singletons. The sample consisted of PBMCs. The source of this sequence is a young man in good health and CMV-seronegative. This sequence joins TRBV5-1 and TRBJ1-4; TRBD1 agrees at 7 bases. CDR3: CASSLGGTATNEKLFF. As DNA, the CDR3 is TGCGCCAGCAGCTTGGGGGGGACAGCAACTAATGAAAAACTGTTTTTT.